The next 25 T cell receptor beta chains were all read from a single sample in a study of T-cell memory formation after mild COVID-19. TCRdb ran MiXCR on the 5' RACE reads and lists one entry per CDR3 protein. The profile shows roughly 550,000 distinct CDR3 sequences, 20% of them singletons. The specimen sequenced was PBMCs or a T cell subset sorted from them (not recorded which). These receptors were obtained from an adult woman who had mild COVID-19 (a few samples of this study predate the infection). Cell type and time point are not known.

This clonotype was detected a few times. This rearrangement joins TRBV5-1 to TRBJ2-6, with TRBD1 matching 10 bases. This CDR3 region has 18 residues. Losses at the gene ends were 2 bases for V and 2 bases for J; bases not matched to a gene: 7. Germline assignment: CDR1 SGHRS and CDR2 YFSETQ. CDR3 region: CASSFGTGVPPGANVLTF. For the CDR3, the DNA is TGCGCCAGCAGCTTCGGGACAGGGGTCCCCCCTGGGGCCAACGTCCTGACTTTC.

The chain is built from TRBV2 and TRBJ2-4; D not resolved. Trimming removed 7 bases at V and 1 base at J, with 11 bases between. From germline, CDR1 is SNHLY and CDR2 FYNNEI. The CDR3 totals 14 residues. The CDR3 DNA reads TGTGCCAGCATTATAGATGGGGCCAAAAACATTCAGTACTTC. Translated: CASIIDGAKNIQYF. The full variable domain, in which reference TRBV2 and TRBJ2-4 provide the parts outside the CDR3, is EPEVTQTPSHQVTQMGQEVILRCVPISNHLYFYWYRQILGQKVEFLVSFYNNEISEKSEIFDDQFSVERPDGSNFTLKIRSTKLEDSAMYFCASIIDGAKNIQYFGAGTRLSVL.

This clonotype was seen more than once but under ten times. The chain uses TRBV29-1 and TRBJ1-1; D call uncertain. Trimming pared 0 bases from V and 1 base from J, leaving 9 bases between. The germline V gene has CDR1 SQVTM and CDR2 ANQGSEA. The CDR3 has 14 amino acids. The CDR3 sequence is CSVEEAATNTEAFF. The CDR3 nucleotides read TGCAGCGTTGAAGAGGCGGCAACGAACACTGAAGCTTTCTTT. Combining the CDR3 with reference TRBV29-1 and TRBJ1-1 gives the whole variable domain SAVISQKPSRDICQRGTSLTIQCQVDSQVTMMFWYRQQPGQSLTLIATANQGSEATYESGFVIDKFPISRPNLTFSTLTVSNMSPEDSSIYLCSVEEAATNTEAFFGQGTRLTVV.

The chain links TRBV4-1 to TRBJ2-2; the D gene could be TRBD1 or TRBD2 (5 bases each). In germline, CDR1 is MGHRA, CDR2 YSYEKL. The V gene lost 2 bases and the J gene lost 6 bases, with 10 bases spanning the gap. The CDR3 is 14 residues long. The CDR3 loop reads CASSQQGVAGELFF. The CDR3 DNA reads TGCGCCAGCAGCCAACAGGGAGTGGCCGGGGAGCTGTTTTTT.

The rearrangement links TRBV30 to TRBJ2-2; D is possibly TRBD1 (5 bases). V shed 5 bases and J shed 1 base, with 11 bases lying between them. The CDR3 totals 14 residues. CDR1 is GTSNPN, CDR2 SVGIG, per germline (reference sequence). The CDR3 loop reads CAWPDRGNTGELFF. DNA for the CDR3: TGTGCCTGGCCCGACAGAGGGAACACCGGGGAGCTGTTTTTT.

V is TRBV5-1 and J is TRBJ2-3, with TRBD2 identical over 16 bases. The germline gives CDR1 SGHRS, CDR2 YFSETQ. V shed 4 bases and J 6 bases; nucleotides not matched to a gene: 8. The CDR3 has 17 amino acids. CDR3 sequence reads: CASSTGLAGGLSDTQYF. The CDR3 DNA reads TGCGCCAGCAGCACGGGACTAGCGGGGGGGCTGTCCGATACGCAGTATTTT.

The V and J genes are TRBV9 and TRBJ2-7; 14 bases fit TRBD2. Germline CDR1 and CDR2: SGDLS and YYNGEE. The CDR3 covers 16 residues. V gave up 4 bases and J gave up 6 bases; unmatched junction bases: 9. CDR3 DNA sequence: TGTGCCAGCAGCCCAGGACTAGCGGGAGGAACAGGCGAGCAGTACTTC. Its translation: CASSPGLAGGTGEQYF.

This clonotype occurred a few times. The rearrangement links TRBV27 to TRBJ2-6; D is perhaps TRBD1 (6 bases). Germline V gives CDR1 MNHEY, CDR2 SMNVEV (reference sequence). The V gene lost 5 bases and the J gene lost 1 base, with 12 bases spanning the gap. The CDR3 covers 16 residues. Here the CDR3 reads CASSTGHPSGANVLTF. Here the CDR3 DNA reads TGTGCCAGCAGTACGGGACATCCTTCTGGGGCCAACGTCCTGACTTTC.

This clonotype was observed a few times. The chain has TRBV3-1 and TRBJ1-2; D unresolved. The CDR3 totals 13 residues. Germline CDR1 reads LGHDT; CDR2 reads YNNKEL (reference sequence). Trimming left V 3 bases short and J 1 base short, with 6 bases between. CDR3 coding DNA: TGTGCCAGCAGCCAGTTCCTTAACTATGGCTACACCTTC. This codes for CASSQFLNYGYTF.

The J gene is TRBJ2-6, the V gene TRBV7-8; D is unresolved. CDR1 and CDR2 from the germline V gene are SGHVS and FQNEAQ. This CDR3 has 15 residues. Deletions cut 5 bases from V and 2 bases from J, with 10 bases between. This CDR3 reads CASSPREAGANVLTF. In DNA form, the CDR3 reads TGTGCCAGCAGCCCTAGAGAGGCTGGGGCCAACGTCCTGACTTTC.

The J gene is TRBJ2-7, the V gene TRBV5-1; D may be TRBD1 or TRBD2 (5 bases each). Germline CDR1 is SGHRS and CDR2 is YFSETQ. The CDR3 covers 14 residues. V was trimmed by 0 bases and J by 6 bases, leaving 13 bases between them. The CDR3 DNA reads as TGCGCCAGCAGCTTGGAGTTTGGGGGTGGCGAGCAGTACTTC. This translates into CASSLEFGGGEQYF.

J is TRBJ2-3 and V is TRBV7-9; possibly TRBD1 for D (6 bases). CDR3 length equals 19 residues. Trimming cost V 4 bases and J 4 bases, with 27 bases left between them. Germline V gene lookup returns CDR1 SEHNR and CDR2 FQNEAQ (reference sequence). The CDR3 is CASSSSQVGAIAGADTQYF. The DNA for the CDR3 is TGTGCCAGCAGCTCCTCCCAGGTGGGGGCAATAGCCGGGGCAGATACGCAGTATTTT.

CDR3 sequence: CASSPRREAEQFF. Here the CDR3 DNA reads TGCGCCAGCAGCCCCCGACGGGAGGCTGAGCAGTTCTTC. The chain employs TRBV5-1 and TRBJ2-1; 7 bases line up with TRBD2. CDR1 is SGHRS, CDR2 YFSETQ, per germline. The ends lost 4 bases at V and 9 bases at J; junction bases unmatched: 7. This CDR3 is built from 13 residues. The variable domain in full, completed from reference TRBV5-1 and TRBJ2-1, reads KAGVTQTPRYLIKTRGQQVTLSCSPISGHRSVSWYQQTPGQGLQFLFEYFSETQRNKGNFPGRFSGRQFSNSRSEMNVSTLELGDSALYLCASSPRREAEQFFGPGTRLTVL.

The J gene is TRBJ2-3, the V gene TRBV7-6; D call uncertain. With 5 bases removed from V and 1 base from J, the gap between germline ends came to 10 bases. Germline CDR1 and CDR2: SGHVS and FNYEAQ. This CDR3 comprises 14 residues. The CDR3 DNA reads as TGTGCCAGCAGCCCGGCGTTTGGCACAGATACGCAGTATTTT. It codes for CASSPAFGTDTQYF.

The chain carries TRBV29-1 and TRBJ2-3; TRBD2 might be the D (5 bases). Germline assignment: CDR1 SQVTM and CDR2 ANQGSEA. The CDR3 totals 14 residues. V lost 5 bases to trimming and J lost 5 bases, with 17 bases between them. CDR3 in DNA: TGCAGCGTTTCTGGGTCGAGGGCAGGAGATACGCAGTATTTT. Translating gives CSVSGSRAGDTQYF.

CDR3 sequence: CASSSLGQGADTQYF. The CDR3 DNA reads as TGTGCCAGCAGCTCTCTTGGACAGGGGGCAGATACGCAGTATTTT. The gene calls are TRBV7-2 and TRBJ2-3; 10 bases are a match to TRBD1. The germline gives CDR1 SGHTA, CDR2 FQGNSA. This CDR3 has 15 residues. The junction had 5 bases not matched to a gene; V was cut back by 4 bases and J by 4 bases.

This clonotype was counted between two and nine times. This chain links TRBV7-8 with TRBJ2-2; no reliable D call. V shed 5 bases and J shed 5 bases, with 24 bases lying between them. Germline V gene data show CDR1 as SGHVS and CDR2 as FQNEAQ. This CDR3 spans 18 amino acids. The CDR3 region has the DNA TGTGCCAGCAGCAGGTCAGGTCTAATGCCCAGCAGGACCGGGGAGCTGTTTTTT. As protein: CASSRSGLMPSRTGELFF.

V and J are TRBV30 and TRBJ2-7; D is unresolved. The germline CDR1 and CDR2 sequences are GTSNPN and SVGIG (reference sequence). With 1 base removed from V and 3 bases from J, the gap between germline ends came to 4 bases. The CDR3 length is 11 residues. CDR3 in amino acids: CAWSGLYEQYF. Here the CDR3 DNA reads TGTGCCTGGAGTGGGCTCTACGAGCAGTACTTC.

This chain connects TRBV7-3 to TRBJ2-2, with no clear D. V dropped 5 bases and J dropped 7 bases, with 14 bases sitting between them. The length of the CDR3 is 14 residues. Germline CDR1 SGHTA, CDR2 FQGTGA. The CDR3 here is CASSPLGMGGELFF. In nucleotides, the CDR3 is TGTGCCAGCAGCCCCCTGGGAATGGGCGGGGAGCTGTTTTTT.

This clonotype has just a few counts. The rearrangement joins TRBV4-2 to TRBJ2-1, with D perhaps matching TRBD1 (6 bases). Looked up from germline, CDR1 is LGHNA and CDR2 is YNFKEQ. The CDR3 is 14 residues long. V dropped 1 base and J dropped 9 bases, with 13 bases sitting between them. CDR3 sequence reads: CASSQAMQGIEQFF. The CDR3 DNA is TGTGCCAGCAGCCAAGCCATGCAGGGGATTGAGCAGTTCTTC.

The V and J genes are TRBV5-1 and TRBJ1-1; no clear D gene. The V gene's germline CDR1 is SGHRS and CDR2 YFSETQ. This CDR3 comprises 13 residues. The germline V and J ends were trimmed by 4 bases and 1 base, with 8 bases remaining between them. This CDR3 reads CASSAGSNTEAFF. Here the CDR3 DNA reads TGCGCCAGCAGCGCGGGTTCGAACACTGAAGCTTTCTTT.

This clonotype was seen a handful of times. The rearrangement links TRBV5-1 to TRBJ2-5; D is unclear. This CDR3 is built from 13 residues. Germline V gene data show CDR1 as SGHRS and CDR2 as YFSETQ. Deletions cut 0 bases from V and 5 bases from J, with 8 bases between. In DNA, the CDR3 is TGCGCCAGCAGCTTGGTTGTTGGGGAGACCCAGTACTTC. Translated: CASSLVVGETQYF. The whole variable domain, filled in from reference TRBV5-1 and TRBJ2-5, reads KAGVTQTPRYLIKTRGQQVTLSCSPISGHRSVSWYQQTPGQGLQFLFEYFSETQRNKGNFPGRFSGRQFSNSRSEMNVSTLELGDSALYLCASSLVVGETQYFGPGTRLLVL.

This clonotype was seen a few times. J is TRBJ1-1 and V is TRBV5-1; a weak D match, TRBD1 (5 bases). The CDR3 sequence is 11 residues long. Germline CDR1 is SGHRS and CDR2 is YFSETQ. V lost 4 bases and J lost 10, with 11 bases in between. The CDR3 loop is CASSTGTVAFF. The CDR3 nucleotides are TGCGCCAGCAGCACCGGGACGGTAGCTTTCTTT.

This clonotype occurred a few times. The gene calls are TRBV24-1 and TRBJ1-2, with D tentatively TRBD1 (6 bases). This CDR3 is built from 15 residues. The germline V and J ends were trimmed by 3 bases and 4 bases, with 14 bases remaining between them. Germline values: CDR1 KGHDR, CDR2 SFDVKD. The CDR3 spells CATSDGTGQTYGYTF. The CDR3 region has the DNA TGTGCCACCAGTGATGGAACAGGACAGACCTATGGCTACACCTTC.

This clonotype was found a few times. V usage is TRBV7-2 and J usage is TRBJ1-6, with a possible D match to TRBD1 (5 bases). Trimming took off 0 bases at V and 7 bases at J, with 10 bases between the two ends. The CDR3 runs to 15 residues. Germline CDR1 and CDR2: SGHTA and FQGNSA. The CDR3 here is CASSLAPGANSPLHF. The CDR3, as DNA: TGTGCCAGCAGCTTAGCGCCTGGGGCCAATTCACCCCTCCACTTT.